This T cell receptor (beta chain) was sequenced for a study of blood T cell repertoires in COVID-19. The overall study: Samples taken during acute and convalescent COVID-19 were collected in the United States, Italy and Spain.

Among Cohort 3 donors, those recovered had two negative PCRs, clearance, or symptom resolution. Method: immunoSEQ multiplex PCR; TCRdb's copy keeps in-frame clones and lacks some. The repertoire has 250,000 to 400,000 clones, approximately 88% of them found once; the top ten carry 4% to 6%. This CDR3 is built from 18 residues. V was clipped by 0 bases and J by 7 bases; unmatched bases: 13. Germline V CDR1 and CDR2: SGHNT, YYREEE (reference sequence). The sequenced sample was PBMCs or T cells enriched from blood (not recorded which). The receptor was derived from a man aged 55 to 70 who had recovered from COVID-19. This sequence joins TRBV5-4 and TRBJ2-2; 9 bases match TRBD1. CDR3 protein: CASSLEPGTGIVGGELFF. The CDR3 nucleotides read TGTGCCAGCAGCTTGGAACCCGGGACAGGGATCGTAGGCGGGGAGCTGTTTTTT.